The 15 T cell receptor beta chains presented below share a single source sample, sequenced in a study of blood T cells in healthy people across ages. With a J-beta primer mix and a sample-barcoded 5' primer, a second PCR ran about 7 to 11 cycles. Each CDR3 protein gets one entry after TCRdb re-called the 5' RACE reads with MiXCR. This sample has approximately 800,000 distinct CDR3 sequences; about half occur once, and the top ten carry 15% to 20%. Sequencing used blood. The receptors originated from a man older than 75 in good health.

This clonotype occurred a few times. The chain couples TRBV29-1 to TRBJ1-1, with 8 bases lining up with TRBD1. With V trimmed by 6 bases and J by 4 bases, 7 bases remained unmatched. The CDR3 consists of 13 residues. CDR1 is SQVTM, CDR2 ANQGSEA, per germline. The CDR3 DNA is TGCAGCGTATCAGGGGGCACGGGCACTGAAGCTTTCTTT. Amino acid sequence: CSVSGGTGTEAFF.

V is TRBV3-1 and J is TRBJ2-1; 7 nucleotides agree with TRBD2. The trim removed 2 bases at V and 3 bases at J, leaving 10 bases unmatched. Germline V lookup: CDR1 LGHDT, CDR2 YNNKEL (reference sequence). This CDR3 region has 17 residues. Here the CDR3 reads CASSQRTSGINYNEQFF. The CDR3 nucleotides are TGTGCCAGCAGCCAACGGACAAGCGGGATTAACTACAATGAGCAGTTCTTC.

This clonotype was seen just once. Here the CDR3 DNA reads TGCAGTGCAGGCCGGGGGGCTAGCACAGATACGCAGTATTTT. Translated, it gives CSAGRGASTDTQYF. The chain joins TRBV20-1 to TRBJ2-3; D may be TRBD2 (7 bases). There are 14 residues in the CDR3. CDR1 is DFQATT and CDR2 is SNEGSKA in the germline V gene (reference sequence). Trimming pared 6 bases from V and 0 bases from J, leaving 13 bases between.

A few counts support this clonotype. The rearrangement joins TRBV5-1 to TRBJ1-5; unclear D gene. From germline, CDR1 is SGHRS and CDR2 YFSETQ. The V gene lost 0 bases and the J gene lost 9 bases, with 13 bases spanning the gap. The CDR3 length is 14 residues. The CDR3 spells CASSLEVSGSPQHF. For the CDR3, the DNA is TGCGCCAGCAGCTTGGAGGTCAGTGGTTCGCCCCAGCATTTT.

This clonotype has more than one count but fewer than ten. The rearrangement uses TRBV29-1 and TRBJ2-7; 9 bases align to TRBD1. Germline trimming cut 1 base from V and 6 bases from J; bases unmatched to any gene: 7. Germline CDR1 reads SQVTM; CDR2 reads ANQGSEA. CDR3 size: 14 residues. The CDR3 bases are TGCAGCGTTGAAGGACCGGGACAGGGCTCCGAGCAGTACTTC. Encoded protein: CSVEGPGQGSEQYF.

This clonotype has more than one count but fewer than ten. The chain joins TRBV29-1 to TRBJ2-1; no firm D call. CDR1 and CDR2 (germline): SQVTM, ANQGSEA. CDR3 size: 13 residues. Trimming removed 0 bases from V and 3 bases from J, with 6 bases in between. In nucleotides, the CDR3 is TGCAGCGTTGAAGACAGTGGCTACAATGAGCAGTTCTTC. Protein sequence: CSVEDSGYNEQFF.

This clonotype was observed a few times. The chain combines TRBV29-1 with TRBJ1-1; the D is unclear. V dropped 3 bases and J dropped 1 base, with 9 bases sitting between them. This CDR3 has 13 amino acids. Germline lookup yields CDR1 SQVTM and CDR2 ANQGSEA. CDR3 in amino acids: CSVDGPGNTEAFF. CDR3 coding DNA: TGCAGCGTTGACGGCCCAGGGAACACTGAAGCTTTCTTT.

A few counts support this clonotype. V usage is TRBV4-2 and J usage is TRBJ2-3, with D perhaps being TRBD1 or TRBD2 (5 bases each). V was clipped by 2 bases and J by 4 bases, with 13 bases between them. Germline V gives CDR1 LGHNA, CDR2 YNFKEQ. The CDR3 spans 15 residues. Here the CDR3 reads CASSQRRGASDTQYF. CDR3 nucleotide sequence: TGTGCCAGCAGCCAAAGAAGGGGAGCGTCAGATACGCAGTATTTT.

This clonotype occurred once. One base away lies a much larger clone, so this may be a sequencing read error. CDR3 residues: CASSSLPMRETQFF. The CDR3 DNA follows: TGTGCCAGCAGTTCGTTACCTATGAGGGAGACCCAGTTCTTC. This chain joins TRBV12-3 or TRBV12-4 and TRBJ2-1, with D tentatively TRBD2 (5 bases). The CDR3 runs 14 residues. Trimming removed 4 bases from V and 13 bases from J, with 20 bases in between.

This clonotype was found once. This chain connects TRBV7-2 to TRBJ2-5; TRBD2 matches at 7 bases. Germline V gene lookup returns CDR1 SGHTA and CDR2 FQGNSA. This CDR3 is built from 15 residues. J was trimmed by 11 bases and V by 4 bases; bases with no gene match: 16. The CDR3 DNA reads TGTGCCAGCAGCTCGGGGCGGGAGACTCCCGTTGAGCAGTACTTC. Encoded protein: CASSSGRETPVEQYF.

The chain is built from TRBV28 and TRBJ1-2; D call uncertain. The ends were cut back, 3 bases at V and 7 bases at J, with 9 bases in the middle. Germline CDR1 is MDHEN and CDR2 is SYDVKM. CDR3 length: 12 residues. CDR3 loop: CASSFPSAGYTF. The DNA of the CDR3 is TGTGCCAGCAGTTTCCCAAGTGCTGGCTACACCTTC.

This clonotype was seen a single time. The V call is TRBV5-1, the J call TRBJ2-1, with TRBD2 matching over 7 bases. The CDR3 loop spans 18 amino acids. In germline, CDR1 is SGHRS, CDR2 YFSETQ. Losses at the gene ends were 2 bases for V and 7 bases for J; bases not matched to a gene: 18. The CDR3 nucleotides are TGCGCCAGCAGCTTACTCCCCCTAACGGGAGGAGGTGGAAATGAGCAGTTCTTC. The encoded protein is CASSLLPLTGGGGNEQFF.

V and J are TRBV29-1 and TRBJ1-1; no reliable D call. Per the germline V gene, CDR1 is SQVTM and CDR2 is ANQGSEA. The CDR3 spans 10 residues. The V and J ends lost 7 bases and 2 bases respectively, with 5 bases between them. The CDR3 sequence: CSAENTEAFF. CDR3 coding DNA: TGCAGCGCAGAAAACACTGAAGCTTTCTTT.

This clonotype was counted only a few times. CDR3 nucleotide sequence: TGTGCCAGCAGCGCGAACAGGGGGTGGGGTGAGCAGTTCTTC. Amino acids: CASSANRGWGEQFF. The rearrangement uses TRBV11-1 and TRBJ2-1, with 8 bases lining up with TRBD1. CDR1 and CDR2 (germline): SGHAT, FQDESV (reference sequence). V gave up 5 bases and J gave up 9 bases; unmatched junction bases: 9. The CDR3 contains 14 residues.

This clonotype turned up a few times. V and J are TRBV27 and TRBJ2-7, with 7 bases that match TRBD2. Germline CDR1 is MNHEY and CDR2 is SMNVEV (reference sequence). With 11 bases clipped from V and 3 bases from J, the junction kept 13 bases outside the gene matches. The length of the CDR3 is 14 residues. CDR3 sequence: CAWGGVQLFYEQYF. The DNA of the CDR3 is TGTGCCTGGGGGGGGGTTCAGTTGTTCTACGAGCAGTACTTC.